Presented here are 5 T cell receptor beta chains from one specimen sequenced in a study of blood T cell repertoires in COVID-19. Clones were read by immunoSEQ multiplex PCR, and TCRdb kept only the in-frame ones, dropping some. This table holds 150,000 to 200,000 clones, around nine tenths found once. The specimen was peripheral blood. The receptors stem from an older woman with COVID-19, enrolled during active disease.

This sequence joins TRBV7-9 and TRBJ1-2; maybe TRBD1 (6 bases). The length of the CDR3 is 15 residues. CDR1 and CDR2 from the germline V gene are SEHNR and FQNEAQ (reference sequence). The V and J ends lost 3 bases and 6 bases respectively, with 17 bases between them. The CDR3 region is CASSFNQQGSDGYTF. The CDR3, as DNA: TGTGCCAGCAGCTTTAACCAACAGGGTTCGGATGGCTACACCTTC.

This clone appeared once. V gene TRBV5-1 combines with J gene TRBJ2-7; possibly TRBD1 for D (6 bases). This CDR3 comprises 14 residues. Germline CDR1 and CDR2: SGHRS and YFSETQ. V shed 4 bases and J shed 4 bases, with 15 bases lying between them. CDR3 sequence: CASSLTGSRYEQYF. The CDR3 DNA follows: TGCGCCAGCAGCCTCACAGGGTCTCGGTACGAGCAGTACTTC.

The chain has TRBV5-4 and TRBJ1-2; possibly TRBD1 for D (5 bases). The germline V gene encodes CDR1 SGHNT and CDR2 YYREEE (reference sequence). The CDR3 runs 12 residues. Trimming took 1 base from V and 8 from J, leaving 9 bases between them. In nucleotides, the CDR3 is TGTGCCAGCAGCTTGCAGGGTGCGGGCTACACCTTC. It translates to CASSLQGAGYTF. The full variable domain, completed using reference TRBV5-4 and TRBJ1-2, is ETGVTQSPTHLIKTRGQQVTLRCSSQSGHNTVSWYQQALGQGPQFIFQYYREEENGRGNFPPRFSGLQFPNYSSELNVNALELDDSALYLCASSLQGAGYTFGSGTRLTVV.

The chain employs TRBV28 and TRBJ1-5; D perhaps matches TRBD1 (5 bases). CDR3 size: 17 residues. V lost 5 bases to trimming and J lost 1 base, with 18 bases between them. CDR1 and CDR2 (germline): MDHEN, SYDVKM. DNA of the CDR3: TGTGCCAGCAGTCCCAGTAGGGGAGCGGGGAGCAATCAGCCCCAGCATTTT. This gives the protein CASSPSRGAGSNQPQHF.

There are a few counts of this clone. The V and J genes are TRBV7-2 and TRBJ2-2; 7 bases align to TRBD1. The germline V gene encodes CDR1 SGHTA and CDR2 FQGNSA. The CDR3 totals 16 residues. Trimming took 5 bases from V and 4 from J; bases not matched to a gene: 10. The CDR3 spells CASSTRQGRVTGELFF. CDR3 sequence (DNA): TGTGCCAGCAGCACCCGACAGGGCCGGGTCACCGGGGAGCTGTTTTTT.